These 20 T cell receptor beta chains share one sample of origin, sequenced in a study of blood T cell repertoires in COVID-19. The repertoire was sequenced with immunoSEQ multiplex PCR; TCRdb's copy has only in-frame clones and lacks some. Of over 250,000 clones in the sample, 80% to 90% were seen once. Sequenced material: peripheral blood. These receptors all come from a woman in her sixties or seventies with COVID-19, enrolled during active disease.

There are a few counts of this clone. V usage is TRBV10-3 and J usage is TRBJ2-3; a weak D match, TRBD2 (6 bases). The CDR3 consists of 17 residues. The germline V and J ends were trimmed by 2 bases and 6 bases, with 21 bases remaining between them. Germline values: CDR1 ENHRY, CDR2 SYGVKD. CDR3 in DNA: TGTGCCATCAGTGAGATGGCCAGCGGGTATTCTAGGGATACGCAGTATTTT. Protein: CAISEMASGYSRDTQYF.

This chain joins TRBV3-1 (or the pseudogene TRBV3-2) and TRBJ2-2, with no clear D. Germline CDR1 LGHDT, CDR2 YNNKEL (reference sequence). This CDR3 is built from 15 residues. Trimming stripped 0 bases from V and 4 bases from J, with 9 bases between. For the CDR3, the DNA is TGTGCCAGCAGCCAAGAACGGGTGGGCACCGGGGAGCTGTTTTTT. This translates into CASSQERVGTGELFF.

V is TRBV19 and J is TRBJ1-2; D uncertain. V shed 5 bases and J shed 2 bases, with 12 bases lying between them. This CDR3 is 14 amino acids long. Germline CDR1 reads LNHDA; CDR2 reads SQIVND (reference sequence). The CDR3 protein is CASSGLGVNYGYTF. CDR3 DNA sequence: TGTGCCAGTAGTGGGCTCGGGGTAAACTATGGCTACACCTTC. Using reference TRBV19 and TRBJ1-2 for the parts outside the CDR3, the full variable domain is DGGITQSPKYLFRKEGQNVTLSCEQNLNHDAMYWYRQDPGQGLRLIYYSQIVNDFQKGDIAEGYSVSREKKESFPLTVTSAQKNPTAFYLCASSGLGVNYGYTFGSGTRLTVV.

The J gene is TRBJ1-1, the V gene TRBV25-1; 10 nucleotides match TRBD1. With 10 bases clipped from V and 7 bases from J, the junction kept 6 bases outside the gene matches. The CDR3 contains 12 residues. Germline CDR1 reads MGHDK; CDR2 reads SYGVNS. CDR3 region: CATRQGAGEAFF. The CDR3 DNA follows: TGTGCCACTCGACAGGGGGCGGGTGAAGCTTTCTTT.

This rearrangement joins TRBV29-1 to TRBJ2-4; the match to TRBD2 covers 9 bases. The CDR3 is 14 residues long. The germline CDR1 and CDR2 sequences are SQVTM and ANQGSEA. Losses at the gene ends were 7 bases for V and 0 bases for J; bases not matched to a gene: 4. DNA of the CDR3: TGCAGCGGAAGACTAGCGGAAGCCAAAAACATTCAGTACTTC. Translated: CSGRLAEAKNIQYF.

The rearrangement uses TRBV19 and TRBJ2-3, with a weak D call TRBD1 (6 bases). The germline gives CDR1 LNHDA, CDR2 SQIVND (reference sequence). Trimming took 4 bases from V and 1 from J, leaving 12 bases between them. This CDR3 has 15 residues. This CDR3 reads CASSTRRTGTDTQYF. The CDR3, as DNA: TGTGCCAGTAGTACCCGTCGGACAGGCACAGATACGCAGTATTTT.

This chain uses TRBV20-1 with TRBJ1-1; D possibly corresponds to TRBD1 (5 bases). This CDR3 is built from 11 residues. Germline CDR1 DFQATT, CDR2 SNEGSKA (reference sequence). Trimming took off 4 bases at V and 6 bases at J, with 9 bases between the two ends. The CDR3 loop reads CSATRQPEAFF. CDR3 sequence (DNA): TGCAGTGCTACCCGACAGCCTGAAGCTTTCTTT.

This clone was picked up one time. V usage is TRBV29-1 and J usage is TRBJ2-7, with TRBD2 identical over 12 bases. Germline assignment: CDR1 SQVTM and CDR2 ANQGSEA. This CDR3 has 13 residues. Trimming cost V 7 bases and J 4 bases; bases outside gene matches: 5. In DNA form, the CDR3 reads TGCAGCGCCAAGACTAGCGGGAGTTACGAGCAGTACTTC. Translation: CSAKTSGSYEQYF.

The chain employs TRBV3-1 (or the pseudogene TRBV3-2) and TRBJ2-7; tentative D call: TRBD2 (6 bases). V lost 4 bases, J lost 6 bases, and 22 bases lay in between. Germline CDR1 and CDR2: LGHDT and YNNKEL (reference sequence). The CDR3 spans 16 residues. This CDR3 is CASSRQTSSLIREQYF. The CDR3 region has the DNA TGTGCCAGCAGCCGTCAGACTAGTTCTTTGATCCGCGAGCAGTACTTC.

The chain has TRBV25-1 and TRBJ2-5; D is uncertain. CDR1 and CDR2 from the germline V gene are MGHDK and SYGVNS. V was pared by 3 bases and J by 1 base, with 18 bases between. The CDR3 extends over 17 amino acids. CDR3 sequence reads: CASSEVKTRLAQETQYF. In nucleotides, the CDR3 is TGTGCCAGCAGTGAGGTCAAGACCCGACTGGCCCAAGAGACCCAGTACTTC.

The chain combines TRBV28 with TRBJ2-4, with D unclear. The CDR3 is 15 amino acids. Trimming removed 1 base from V and 6 bases from J, with 13 bases in between. Germline CDR1 MDHEN, CDR2 SYDVKM. The CDR3 region has the DNA TGTGCCAGCAGTTTATCGTCAGGAACCTCAAACATTCAGTACTTC. Translated, it gives CASSLSSGTSNIQYF.

This clone was detected once. The chain is built from TRBV19 and TRBJ2-6, with D hard to call. Germline V CDR1 and CDR2: LNHDA, SQIVND (reference sequence). The CDR3 length is 16 residues. The germline V and J ends were trimmed by 0 bases and 2 bases, with 8 bases remaining between them. The CDR3 DNA reads TGTGCCAGTAGTATAGATAGCATCCCTGGGGCCAACGTCCTGACTTTC. It codes for CASSIDSIPGANVLTF.

The chain joins TRBV7-9 to TRBJ1-2, with a tentative D call TRBD1 (6 bases). The germline V and J ends were trimmed by 3 bases and 10 bases, with 12 bases remaining between them. This CDR3 is built from 12 residues. The V gene's germline CDR1 is SEHNR and CDR2 FQNEAQ (reference sequence). The CDR3 sequence: CASSLSRGDYTF. The CDR3 DNA sequence: TGTGCCAGCAGCTTGAGCAGGGGAGACTACACCTTC.

This clone appeared a single time. The V and J genes are TRBV27 and TRBJ1-6, with D possibly TRBD1 on 5 matching bases. Germline V CDR1 and CDR2: MNHEY, SMNVEV (reference sequence). The CDR3 consists of 14 residues. The V and J ends lost 6 bases and 10 bases respectively, with 16 bases between them. The CDR3 DNA sequence: TGTGCCAGCAGACTACGTGGGGGGAACTCACCCCTCCACTTT. Its protein is CASRLRGGNSPLHF.

In its sample, this clone was seen once. The chain employs TRBV30 and TRBJ2-7; possible D gene TRBD2, 5 bases. CDR1 GTSNPN and CDR2 SVGIG come from the germline V gene (reference sequence). The CDR3 extends over 13 amino acids. V dropped 4 bases and J dropped 6 bases, with 16 bases sitting between them. The CDR3 loop is CAWNVWRQAEQYF. DNA for the CDR3: TGTGCCTGGAATGTATGGAGGCAGGCCGAGCAGTACTTC. Complete variable domain (other parts from reference TRBV30 and TRBJ2-7): SQTIHQWPATLVQPVGSPLSLECTVEGTSNPNLYWYRQAAGRGLQLLFYSVGIGQISSEVPQNLSASRPQDRQFILSSKKLLLSDSGFYLCAWNVWRQAEQYFGPGTRLTVT.

The chain recombines TRBV30 with TRBJ1-6; 7 bases map to TRBD1. CDR3 length equals 15 residues. After removal of 0 bases from V and 7 bases from J, the junction contained 6 bases not matched to a gene. Germline V gene lookup returns CDR1 GTSNPN and CDR2 SVGIG (reference sequence). CDR3 DNA: TGTGCCTGGAGTGTAACTCAACAGGGGAATTCACCCCTCCACTTT. This gives the protein CAWSVTQQGNSPLHF. The full variable domain, in which reference TRBV30 and TRBJ1-6 provide the parts outside the CDR3, is SQTIHQWPATLVQPVGSPLSLECTVEGTSNPNLYWYRQAAGRGLQLLFYSVGIGQISSEVPQNLSASRPQDRQFILSSKKLLLSDSGFYLCAWSVTQQGNSPLHFGNGTRLTVT.

This chain joins TRBV21-1 and TRBJ2-1; TRBD2, as called in the table, went unchecked against the DNA. TRBV21-1 is a recognized pseudogene. The CDR3 covers 14 residues. Here the CDR3 DNA reads TGTGCCAGCAGCAAAGGCCCGGGAAGCAATGAGCAGTTCTTC. As protein: CASSKGPGSNEQFF.

The chain employs TRBV5-1 and TRBJ2-1, with 7 bases lining up with TRBD2. V dropped 0 bases and J dropped 6; count of bases not matched to a gene: 3. This CDR3 comprises 14 residues. Germline V lookup: CDR1 SGHRS, CDR2 YFSETQ. The CDR3 reads CASSLGRERNEQFF. CDR3 sequence (DNA): TGCGCCAGCAGCTTGGGGCGGGAGCGCAATGAGCAGTTCTTC. The variable domain in full, completed from reference TRBV5-1 and TRBJ2-1, reads KAGVTQTPRYLIKTRGQQVTLSCSPISGHRSVSWYQQTPGQGLQFLFEYFSETQRNKGNFPGRFSGRQFSNSRSEMNVSTLELGDSALYLCASSLGRERNEQFFGPGTRLTVL.

This chain uses TRBV30 with TRBJ2-6; 11 bases line up with TRBD1. Germline V gives CDR1 GTSNPN, CDR2 SVGIG (reference sequence). The length of the CDR3 is 16 residues. The ends lost 5 bases at V and 3 bases at J; junction bases unmatched: 6. CDR3 sequence reads: CAWERTGGFGANVLTF. In nucleotides, the CDR3 is TGTGCCTGGGAAAGGACAGGGGGCTTTGGGGCCAACGTCCTGACTTTC.

In its sample, this clone was seen once. The V call is TRBV18, the J call TRBJ2-3; 7 nucleotides agree with TRBD2. CDR1 is KGHSH and CDR2 is LQKENI in the germline V gene. Trimming at V came to 0 bases and at J to 1 base, leaving 1 base not matched to a gene. The CDR3 spans 15 residues. This CDR3 is CASSPPLAGTDTQYF. CDR3 bases: TGTGCCAGCTCACCACCCCTAGCGGGCACAGATACGCAGTATTTT.